The clone carrying this TCR beta chain has more than one count but fewer than ten. Antigen specificity is unknown. Sequenced by immunoSEQ multiplex PCR; TCRdb stores in-frame clones only, minus some. The sample carries 25,000 to 30,000 clones, 70% to 80% recorded once. The source of the sample is a study of T cells in narcolepsy. The wider study: Healthy controls were enrolled alongside patients with narcolepsy type 1 or type 2.

The V end was cut by 0 bases, the J end by 5 bases, with 7 bases between. In germline, CDR1 is SGDLS, CDR2 YYNGEE. There are 13 residues in the CDR3. Study-wide findings and caveats: Autoreactive clonotypes reportedly recurred in blood of same and different patients, not controls. HCRT-specific and TRIB2-specific autoreactive clonotypes appeared among same-patient CSF and blood CD4+ clonotypes.

Sequencing used memory (CD45RA-) CD4+ T cells from blood. This clonotype originated in a human donor in good health. The chain combines TRBV9 with TRBJ2-3, with D possibly TRBD2 on 5 matching bases. CDR3 bases: TGTGCCAGCAGCGTAGGAGGGCAAGATACGCAGTATTTT. Translation gives CASSVGGQDTQYF.